The text below deals with one TCR beta chain. This CDR3 is 15 amino acids long. The junction had 4 bases not matched to a gene; V was cut back by 4 bases and J by 3 bases. Germline CDR1 and CDR2: SGHRS and YFSETQ. Authors' processing steps: Researchers report that nucleated cell counts were estimated from reference gene primer amplification. Produced via immunoSEQ multiplex PCR; TCRdb's table is partial and in-frame only. Clonal size and the V and J genes are those of that table, whereas D and trimming came from the DNA. The table includes around 170,000 clones, 83% detected once. This entry comes from a study of blood T cell repertoires in COVID-19. Overall study: T cells, B-cell-depleted T cells, or PBMCs supplied cDNA or gDNA.

V gene TRBV5-1 combines with J gene TRBJ2-3, with 11 bases fitting TRBD1. The sequence was collected from a woman aged 35 to 49 with acute or convalescent COVID-19. Sequencing was performed on peripheral blood. The CDR3 reads CASSRGQGATDTQYF. The CDR3, as DNA: TGCGCCAGCAGCCGCGGACAGGGGGCAACAGATACGCAGTATTTT.